These 18 T cell receptor beta chains came from one sample sequenced in a study of T cell responses to AZD1222 COVID-19 vaccine. The data were produced by immunoSEQ multiplex PCR, yet TCRdb's version contains in-frame clones alone and is incomplete. The table records about 110,000 clones, about 86% of them present only once. The source material was peripheral blood, sampled on day 0 of AZD1222 vaccination. The receptors were gathered from an adult in good health.

This chain connects TRBV4-1 to TRBJ2-7; 9 bases map to TRBD1. Germline loops: CDR1 MGHRA, CDR2 YSYEKL. Losses at the gene ends were 4 bases for V and 3 bases for J; bases not matched to a gene: 16. This CDR3 is built from 18 residues. The CDR3 loop reads CASSPAWTGAEKNYEQYF. The CDR3 nucleotides read TGCGCCAGCAGCCCAGCTTGGACAGGGGCGGAAAAAAACTACGAGCAGTACTTC.

The CDR3 sequence: CASSLAGGREQFF. CDR3 DNA: TGTGCCAGCAGCTTAGCGGGGGGCCGTGAGCAGTTCTTC. V usage is TRBV7-9 and J usage is TRBJ2-1, with D perhaps being TRBD1 or TRBD2 (6 bases each). This CDR3 is built from 13 residues. Germline CDR1 reads SEHNR; CDR2 reads FQNEAQ (reference sequence). V gave up 0 bases and J gave up 9 bases, with 9 bases separating them.

The J gene is TRBJ2-1, the V gene TRBV18; no clear D. Germline CDR1 is KGHSH and CDR2 is LQKENI. V dropped 1 base and J dropped 8 bases, with 12 bases sitting between them. The CDR3 runs 14 residues. DNA for the CDR3: TGTGCCAGCTCACCACGGGGAAGTGTAGATGAGCAGTTCTTC. Translating gives CASSPRGSVDEQFF. Based on the CDR3 plus reference TRBV18 and TRBJ2-1, the full variable domain is NAGVMQNPRHLVRRRGQEARLRCSPMKGHSHVYWYRQLPEEGLKFMVYLQKENIIDESGMPKERFSAEFPKEGPSILRIQQVVRGDSAAYFCASSPRGSVDEQFFGPGTRLTVL.

The J gene is TRBJ1-2, the V gene TRBV5-6; D call uncertain. This CDR3 spans 16 amino acids. Trimming shortened V by 2 bases and J by 6 bases, and 20 bases separated the two germline ends. Germline values: CDR1 SGHDT, CDR2 YYEEEE. CDR3: CASSLMVLLAPDGYTF. In DNA, the CDR3 is TGTGCCAGCAGCTTAATGGTACTTCTGGCTCCCGATGGCTACACCTTC.

The V and J genes are TRBV7-9 and TRBJ2-7, with TRBD1 matching 10 bases. This CDR3 comprises 14 residues. V dropped 5 bases and J dropped 7; count of bases not matched to a gene: 8. Germline CDR1 is SEHNR and CDR2 is FQNEAQ (reference sequence). The CDR3 loop is CASSMGQGLGEQYF. DNA of the CDR3: TGTGCCAGCAGCATGGGACAGGGGCTGGGGGAGCAGTACTTC.

The gene calls are TRBV14 and TRBJ2-7, with a weak D call TRBD2 (6 bases). The ends were cut back, 4 bases at V and 2 bases at J, with 12 bases in the middle. Germline CDR1 and CDR2: SGHDN and FVKESK. The CDR3 loop spans 14 amino acids. As DNA, the CDR3 is TGTGCCAGCAGCCCCAAGACTAGGCCCTACGAGCAGTACTTC. Encoded protein: CASSPKTRPYEQYF. Variable domain in full (rest from reference TRBV14 and TRBJ2-7): EAGVTQFPSHSVIEKGQTVTLRCDPISGHDNLYWYRRVMGKEIKFLLHFVKESKQDESGMPNNRFLAERTGGTYSTLKVQPAELEDSGVYFCASSPKTRPYEQYFGPGTRLTVT.

V gene TRBV3-1 (or the pseudogene TRBV3-2) combines with J gene TRBJ1-5, with D maybe TRBD1 (5 bases). Trimming stripped 0 bases from V and 6 bases from J, with 9 bases between. CDR1 and CDR2 from the germline V gene are LGHDT and YNNKEL (reference sequence). This CDR3 spans 14 amino acids. Here the CDR3 reads CASSQERRGQPQHF. The CDR3 coding sequence is TGTGCCAGCAGCCAAGAAAGAAGGGGTCAGCCCCAGCATTTT.

This chain joins TRBV6-5 and TRBJ1-6; D is ambiguous. The V gene's germline CDR1 is MNHEY and CDR2 SVGAGI. The CDR3 contains 16 residues. V was shortened by 2 bases and J by 8 bases, with 16 bases between the two germline ends. Written as DNA, the CDR3 is TGTGCCAGCAGTTACACCCCGGGCACTGGCGATTCACCCCTCCACTTT. Its protein product is CASSYTPGTGDSPLHF.

The genes are TRBV28 and TRBJ1-3; D might be TRBD1 (6 bases). The CDR3 is 17 amino acids. The V gene lost 2 bases and the J gene lost 4 bases, with 18 bases spanning the gap. Per the germline V gene, CDR1 is MDHEN and CDR2 is SYDVKM. The CDR3 protein is CASSLTVWGARGNTIYF. The CDR3, as DNA: TGTGCCAGCAGTTTAACGGTGTGGGGGGCGCGGGGAAACACCATATATTTT.

Sample share makes this clone medium-sized. In DNA, the CDR3 is TGTGCCAGCAGCTTGGCCCGGGGTTTAAGTTCACCCCTCCACTTT. This translates into CASSLARGLSSPLHF. This chain links TRBV5-4 with TRBJ1-6; D not certain. Germline V lookup: CDR1 SGHNT, CDR2 YYREEE (reference sequence). V shed 0 bases and J shed 9 bases, with 13 bases lying between them. The CDR3 has 15 residues.

V and J are TRBV6-1 and TRBJ1-2, with a tentative D call TRBD1 (5 bases). The germline V gene encodes CDR1 MNHNS and CDR2 SASEGT. CDR3 length: 16 amino acids. The germline V and J ends were trimmed by 2 bases and 5 bases, with 18 bases remaining between them. For the CDR3, the DNA is TGTGCCAGCAGTGAACCGACAGATTTGGTCCCTTATGGCTACACCTTC. This sequence encodes CASSEPTDLVPYGYTF.

This chain links TRBV6-2 or TRBV6-3 with TRBJ1-5; D is unclear. V shed 2 bases and J shed 1 base, with 18 bases lying between them. Germline V lookup: CDR1 MNHEY, CDR2 SVGEGT. The CDR3 sequence is 18 residues long. CDR3 region: CASSYKDFGLGSNQPQHF. CDR3 DNA: TGTGCCAGCAGTTACAAGGATTTCGGCCTCGGCAGCAATCAGCCCCAGCATTTT.

The rearrangement joins TRBV19 to TRBJ2-1, with D possibly being TRBD2 (6 bases). Per the germline V gene, CDR1 is LNHDA and CDR2 is SQIVND (reference sequence). Trimming pared 5 bases from V and 8 bases from J, leaving 19 bases between. This CDR3 has 15 amino acids. DNA of the CDR3: TGTGCCAGTAGTTCACCGGGGGAGGTTAGCGATGAGCAGTTCTTC. Its translation is CASSSPGEVSDEQFF.

V and J are TRBV11-2 and TRBJ1-1; D not certain. Per the germline V gene, CDR1 is SGHAT and CDR2 is FQNNGV. The V end lost 2 bases, the J end lost 3 bases, and 7 bases lay between the germline ends. CDR3 size: 13 residues. Written as DNA, the CDR3 is TGTGCCAGCAGCTTAAGCTCATACACTGAAGCTTTCTTT. As protein: CASSLSSYTEAFF.

This chain links TRBV5-6 with TRBJ1-1; no reliable D call. Trimming pared 2 bases from V and 1 base from J, leaving 9 bases between. Germline CDR1 is SGHDT and CDR2 is YYEEEE. The CDR3 is 14 residues long. CDR3 loop: CASSFVRQNTEAFF. DNA for the CDR3: TGTGCCAGCAGCTTTGTAAGACAGAACACTGAAGCTTTCTTT. Supplemented by reference TRBV5-6 and TRBJ1-1, the full variable domain reads DAGVTQSPTHLIKTRGQQVTLRCSPKSGHDTVSWYQQALGQGPQFIFQYYEEEERQRGNFPDRFSGHQFPNYSSELNVNALLLGDSALYLCASSFVRQNTEAFFGQGTRLTVV.

This rearrangement joins TRBV5-1 to TRBJ2-7; 8 bases line up with TRBD1. The CDR3 totals 15 residues. Per the germline V gene, CDR1 is SGHRS and CDR2 is YFSETQ. The V segment lost 0 bases and the J segment 0 bases; nucleotides outside the gene matches: 2. The CDR3 bases are TGCGCCAGCAGCTTGGGGGACAGGCGCTCCTACGAGCAGTACTTC. Translated, it gives CASSLGDRRSYEQYF.

The chain uses TRBV5-5 and TRBJ2-6; D gene unclear. Germline assignment: CDR1 SGHKS and CDR2 YYEKEE (reference sequence). This CDR3 has 16 residues. V lost 0 bases and J lost 0, with 7 bases in between. The CDR3 reads CASSLGPRSGANVLTF. Written as DNA, the CDR3 is TGTGCCAGCAGCTTGGGTCCCCGCTCTGGGGCCAACGTCCTGACTTTC.

The V call is TRBV20-1, the J call TRBJ1-2; D is perhaps TRBD1 (6 bases). This CDR3 comprises 8 residues. Germline CDR1 DFQATT, CDR2 SNEGSKA (reference sequence). The CDR3 reads CTGQGYTF. The CDR3 nucleotides read TGCACAGGACAGGGCTACACCTTC.